This note documents a single TCR beta chain sequence. The sample is drawn from a study of radiation and T cells in renal cell carcinoma. The CDR3 is made up of 16 amino acids. Germline V gene sequence: CDR1 SGHDT, CDR2 YYEEEE. V gave up 1 base and J gave up 4 bases; unmatched junction bases: 7. Only in-frame clones appear in the TCRdb table, and some are missing; sequencing was by immunoSEQ multiplex PCR. Among over 60,000 clones, approximately 86% were seen once, and the ten largest hold about 23%. The time point denotes: blood 2 weeks post-SBRT. Treatment reported: 15 Gy SBRT to primary tumor, nephrectomy 4 weeks later. Blood was sampled at baseline, 2 weeks and 4 weeks after SBRT.

The specimen comprised blood, sampled from a patient whose treatment included radiotherapy and nephrectomy. This chain uses TRBV5-6 with TRBJ1-2; 10 bases map to TRBD1. This TCR derives from a woman aged 45-65 years with renal cell carcinoma. DNA for the CDR3: TGTGCCAGCAGCTTGTTTGGGACAGGGGAAGCCTATGGCTACACCTTC. Translated, it gives CASSLFGTGEAYGYTF.